This is a list of T cell receptor beta chains from one sample in a study of T cells in Graves' hyperthyroidism and ophthalmopathy. TCRdb redid the calling of the multiplex PCR reads with MiXCR, one entry per CDR3 protein. The table includes approximately 510,000 distinct CDR3 sequences, roughly 20% detected once. Sequencing used blood. The receptors derive from a young man with Graves' hyperthyroidism. Each CDR3 is given with its conserved first and last residue. The D gene is left open where the match is weak. Some rows mark clone size as missing; the rest say once, few, many or name a class of expanded clone.

J | size | D | V | DNA | CDR3
TRBJ2-7 | - | - | TRBV12-3/TRBV12-4 | TGTGCCAGCAGTTTAGCCTTCTTTTACGAGCAGTACTTC | CASSLAFFYEQYF
TRBJ1-2 | few | - | TRBV20-1 | TGCAGTGCTAGAGATCCGGGAAGAGCTAACTATGGCTACACCTTC | CSARDPGRANYGYTF
TRBJ1-1 | many | - | TRBV19 | TGTGCCAGTAGTATATTAGGTACGAACACTGAAGCTTTCTTT | CASSILGTNTEAFF
TRBJ1-5 | many | TRBD1 | TRBV7-3 | TGTGCCAGCAGCGCCGGGACAGCCACCTATAGCAATCAGCCCCAGCATTTT | CASSAGTATYSNQPQHF
TRBJ1-5 | - | TRBD1 | TRBV4-1 | TGCGCCAGCAGCCAAGGGGGACAGGGAAGTAAGAGCAATCAGCCCCAGCATTTT | CASSQGGQGSKSNQPQHF
TRBJ1-3 | many | - | TRBV6-5 | TGTGCCAGCAGGGACTCCGGACCTGGAAACACCATATATTTT | CASRDSGPGNTIYF
TRBJ1-1 | many | - | TRBV29-1 | TGCAGCGTTTCAGGGGCAGGGGCGAACACTGAAGCTTTCTTT | CSVSGAGANTEAFF
TRBJ1-2 | - | TRBD1 | TRBV5-4 | TGTGCCAGCAGCTTCCAGGACAGGCTTTACTATGGCTACACCTTC | CASSFQDRLYYGYTF
TRBJ2-5 | many | - | TRBV6-1 | TGTGCCAGCAAGGACAGTTTACAAGAGACCCAGTACTTC | CASKDSLQETQYF
TRBJ2-7 | - | TRBD1 | TRBV27 | TGTGCCAGCAGTTTAGCCGCCCAGACAGGGGGGACCTACGAGCAGTACTTC | CASSLAAQTGGTYEQYF
TRBJ1-2 | many | TRBD1 | TRBV6-2/TRBV6-3 | TGTGCCAGCAGTTACGGTGGGACAGGGGCTTCTGGCTACACCTTC | CASSYGGTGASGYTF
TRBJ1-1 | many | TRBD1 | TRBV3-1 | TGTGCCAGCAGCCCAGCAGGGGGTATTGGGACTGAAGCTTTCTTT | CASSPAGGIGTEAFF
TRBJ2-2 | few | TRBD1 | TRBV27 | TGTGCCAGCAGTTGGGACAGCTACACCGGGGAGCTGTTTTTT | CASSWDSYTGELFF
TRBJ1-1 | - | - | TRBV9 | TGTGCCAGCAGCGTAGAATGGACTAACACTGAAGCTTTCTTT | CASSVEWTNTEAFF
TRBJ2-7 | many | TRBD1 | TRBV30 | TGTGCCTGGAGCCTACTAGGGGACAGCGTTCCCGAGCAGTACTTC | CAWSLLGDSVPEQYF
TRBJ1-5 | many | - | TRBV6-4 | TGTGCCAGCAGTGCCTCCGCAGCGGGGGGCCATAACAATCAGCCCCAGCATTTT | CASSASAAGGHNNQPQHF
TRBJ2-6 | many | TRBD1 | TRBV7-8 | TGTGCCAGCAGGTATGACAGGGTCCCCTCTGGGGCCAACGTCCTGACTTTC | CASRYDRVPSGANVLTF
TRBJ1-5 | many | - | TRBV10-3 | TGTGCCATCAGCGACAGGTGTAATCAGCCCCAGCATTTT | CAISDRCNQPQHF
TRBJ1-2 | - | - | TRBV27 | TGTGCCAGCAGGGATGAAGAGGAGTATGGCTACACCTTC | CASRDEEEYGYTF
TRBJ1-1 | many | - | TRBV5-1 | TGTGCCAGCAGTTTCTCCAAGAACACTGAAGCTTTCTTT | CASSFSKNTEAFF
TRBJ2-7 | many | TRBD1 | TRBV7-6 | TGTGCCAGCAGTTTAGGCGGGACAGGGGACGAGCAGTACTTC | CASSLGGTGDEQYF
TRBJ2-2 | many | TRBD2 | TRBV7-9 | TGTGCCAGCAGCCACCGGGGGGGCGACACCGGGGAGCTGTTTTTT | CASSHRGGDTGELFF
TRBJ1-2 | many | - | TRBV9 | TGTGCCAGCAGCGTAGGGGGGGCGAGTTTCTCTGGCTACACCTTC | CASSVGGASFSGYTF
TRBJ1-1 | - | - | TRBV2 | TGTGCCAGCAGTGAAACAGGGCTCGGGAACACTGAAGCTTTCTTT | CASSETGLGNTEAFF
TRBJ2-5 | - | - | TRBV24-1 | TGTGCCACCAGTGATCCCGGGACGTCCCCTTCTGGGACCCAGTACTTC | CATSDPGTSPSGTQYF
TRBJ1-1 | many | - | TRBV2 | TGTGCCAGCAGTGATTACCGGGCCCTTGAAGCTTTCTTT | CASSDYRALEAFF
TRBJ1-2 | - | - | TRBV5-1 | TGCGCCAGCAGCTTGGCTACCGCGGACAGTCGTGGCTACACCTTC | CASSLATADSRGYTF
TRBJ1-1 | few | TRBD1 | TRBV19 | TGTGCCAGCCGATCGACAGGGGCTGGTGAAGCTTTCTTT | CASRSTGAGEAFF
TRBJ2-7 | - | - | TRBV25-1 | TGTGCCACCAGCTTGGAGGAGGGGGTCTACGAGCAGTACTTC | CATSLEEGVYEQYF
TRBJ2-3 | - | - | TRBV2 | TGTGCCAGCAATCTGGCGGGCCTCACAGATACGCAGTATTTT | CASNLAGLTDTQYF
TRBJ1-5 | many | - | TRBV27 | TGTGCCAGCAGTATTGAAAGCAATCAGCCCCAGCATTTT | CASSIESNQPQHF
TRBJ2-2 | few | TRBD1 | TRBV5-1 | TGCGCCAGCAGCCCGCAGGGGGCCCACACCGGGGAGCTGTTTTTT | CASSPQGAHTGELFF
TRBJ1-1 | - | - | TRBV28 | TGTGCCAGCAGTACCTGGACGGGTAACAGTGGTGAAGCTTTCTTT | CASSTWTGNSGEAFF
TRBJ1-1 | many | - | TRBV6-5 | TGTGCCAGCAGCACCACAGAGGACACTGAAGCTTTCTTT | CASSTTEDTEAFF
TRBJ1-5 | once | TRBD1 | TRBV6-1 | TGTGCCAGCAGGGCAACGACAGGGGCCCATAGCAATCAGCCCCAGCATTTT | CASRATTGAHSNQPQHF
TRBJ1-1 | - | - | TRBV5-6 | TGTGCCAGCAGCTGGGGTGAGGGAAGCACTGAAGCTTTCTTT | CASSWGEGSTEAFF
TRBJ2-5 | many | - | TRBV11-2 | TGTGCCAGCAGCGCTAAGAGCGGGTGGGAGACCCAGTACTTC | CASSAKSGWETQYF